This paragraph covers one TCR beta chain sequence. This sample was included in a study of cytomegalovirus exposure and HLA in healthy donors. This CDR3 comprises 15 residues. Per germline, CDR1 SGHRS and CDR2 YFSETQ. Trimming took off 0 bases at V and 7 bases at J, with 13 bases between the two ends. PCR used 60 Vbeta primers and 13 Jbeta primers. TCRdb's table, derived via immunoSEQ multiplex PCR, lists solely in-frame clones and lacks some. The sample consists of roughly 190,000 clones, about four fifths of them appearing once. Sequencing input: PBMCs. V gene TRBV5-1 combines with J gene TRBJ2-2; TRBD1 is a possible D gene (6 bases). The receptor was derived from a woman aged 50 to 60 in good health and CMV-seropositive. This CDR3 reads CASSLVQGMGGELFF. The CDR3 DNA reads TGCGCCAGCAGCTTGGTCCAGGGGATGGGCGGGGAGCTGTTTTTT.